The 17 T cell receptor beta chains below all came from one sample that was sequenced in a study of CD8+ T cells in alopecia areata. Sequencing templates came from extracted RNA that was reverse transcribed into cDNA. TCRdb's table, derived via immunoSEQ multiplex PCR, lists solely in-frame clones and lacks some. The sample lists 200,000 to 250,000 clones, about 64% occurring once. Regarding treatment: oral pan-JAK inhibitor, 5-10 mg twice daily. The input for sequencing was CD4+ T cells sorted from blood, taken at week 4, from a patient treated with tofacitinib. Source of these receptors: a human donor with alopecia areata.

V and J are TRBV13 and TRBJ2-7; no clear D gene. This CDR3 is 16 amino acids long. Germline V gene lookup returns CDR1 PRHDT and CDR2 FYEKMQ (reference sequence). V lost 0 bases and J 3 bases, leaving 15 bases between the germline ends. The CDR3 nucleotides read TGTGCCAGCAGCTTAGGCCAAAACCCCGGGTACTACGAGCAGTACTTC. Amino acids: CASSLGQNPGYYEQYF.

This sequence joins TRBV6-1 and TRBJ2-5; 8 bases match TRBD1. The germline CDR1 and CDR2 sequences are MNHNS and SASEGT. The CDR3 has 16 residues. With V trimmed by 4 bases and J by 7 bases, 14 bases remained unmatched. Here the CDR3 reads CASSANLDRVVGTQYF. CDR3 DNA sequence: TGTGCCAGCAGTGCGAACTTGGACAGGGTAGTAGGGACCCAGTACTTC.

The CDR3 loop is CASSPSEQETQYF. The CDR3 coding sequence is TGCGCCAGCAGCCCTAGCGAACAAGAGACCCAGTACTTC. The V call is TRBV4-1, the J call TRBJ2-5; maybe TRBD2 (6 bases). Germline V lookup: CDR1 MGHRA, CDR2 YSYEKL. V dropped 4 bases and J dropped 2 bases, with 8 bases sitting between them. The length of the CDR3 is 13 residues.

CDR3 coding DNA: TGTGCCAGTGGGGCCTTCAAGTTCAGCAATCAGCCCCAGCATTTT. This gives the protein CASGAFKFSNQPQHF. The J gene is TRBJ1-5, the V gene TRBV19; weak D call: TRBD1 (5 bases). V was pared by 8 bases and J by 1 base, with 15 bases between. Germline V CDR1 and CDR2: LNHDA, SQIVND (reference sequence). The CDR3 consists of 15 residues.

The rearrangement joins TRBV5-1 to TRBJ2-1, with D possibly being TRBD1 (6 bases). CDR1 and CDR2 (germline): SGHRS, YFSETQ. This CDR3 is built from 12 residues. V was cut by 3 bases and J by 14 bases, with 15 bases left in between. The chain's CDR3 is CASSSNGQYEFF. DNA of the CDR3: TGCGCCAGCAGCTCGAATGGACAGTATGAGTTCTTC. Full variable domain (outside the CDR3, taken from reference TRBV5-1 and TRBJ2-1): KAGVTQTPRYLIKTRGQQVTLSCSPISGHRSVSWYQQTPGQGLQFLFEYFSETQRNKGNFPGRFSGRQFSNSRSEMNVSTLELGDSALYLCASSSNGQYEFFGPGTRLTVL.

This chain connects TRBV5-1 to TRBJ2-3; TRBD1 agrees at 9 bases. The CDR3 consists of 14 residues. Germline CDR1 is SGHRS and CDR2 is YFSETQ. V gave up 2 bases and J gave up 6 bases; unmatched junction bases: 4. In DNA form, the CDR3 reads TGCGCCAGCAGCTTTTCACAGGGGGCCGATACGCAGTATTTT. Its translation is CASSFSQGADTQYF.

The sample holds a few counts of this clone. This sequence joins TRBV25-1 and TRBJ2-1; 9 bases align to TRBD1. CDR1 and CDR2 from the germline V gene are MGHDK and SYGVNS. This CDR3 contains 16 residues. Trimming took 5 bases from V and 5 from J; bases not matched to a gene: 10. As DNA, the CDR3 is TGTGCCAGCAGTCTTACAGGGGGCGTTCAACACAATGAGCAGTTCTTC. Translation: CASSLTGGVQHNEQFF.

The CDR3 spells CASDNNGYTF. DNA of the CDR3: TGTGCCAGCGATAATAATGGCTACACCTTC. This rearrangement joins TRBV2 to TRBJ1-2; D unclear. The V end lost 8 bases, the J end lost 6 bases, and 7 bases lay between the germline ends. The CDR3 sequence is 10 residues long. Per germline, CDR1 SNHLY and CDR2 FYNNEI.

Worth noting for this clone: One end of the junction is discordant with germline, which a read error may explain. The chain employs TRBV7-8 and TRBJ2-1; 9 bases agree with TRBD1. This CDR3 region has 12 residues. Germline V lookup: CDR1 SGHVS, CDR2 FQNEAQ. CDR3 amino acids: CASSLGYGTGIF. CDR3 nucleotides: TGTGCCAGCAGCTTAGGGTACGGGACAGGGATCTTC.

The chain joins TRBV7-9 to TRBJ2-3; the match to TRBD2 covers 10 bases. J lost 2 bases, V lost 5 bases, and 7 bases had no gene match. The CDR3 spans 16 residues. Germline V gives CDR1 SEHNR, CDR2 FQNEAQ (reference sequence). The CDR3 region has the DNA TGTGCCAGCAGCCGACTAGCGGGCCATACCACAGATACGCAGTATTTT. Protein: CASSRLAGHTTDTQYF.

CDR3 loop: CASSLSGRTEAFF. In DNA form, the CDR3 reads TGTGCCAGCAGCTTATCCGGTAGGACTGAAGCTTTCTTT. The V and J genes are TRBV11-2 and TRBJ1-1, with D hard to call. V was pared by 2 bases and J by 5 bases, with 9 bases between. The CDR3 is made up of 13 amino acids. Germline values: CDR1 SGHAT, CDR2 FQNNGV.

This clone showed up just a few times. The rearrangement joins TRBV5-1 to TRBJ2-4; D remains ambiguous. Trimming stripped 3 bases from V and 7 bases from J, with 14 bases between. The CDR3 spans 14 residues. Germline lookup yields CDR1 SGHRS and CDR2 YFSETQ. The DNA for the CDR3 is TGCGCCAGCAGCTATGACTCAATCGTTAACATTCAGTACTTC. Its protein is CASSYDSIVNIQYF. The full variable domain, rest sourced from reference TRBV5-1 and TRBJ2-4, is KAGVTQTPRYLIKTRGQQVTLSCSPISGHRSVSWYQQTPGQGLQFLFEYFSETQRNKGNFPGRFSGRQFSNSRSEMNVSTLELGDSALYLCASSYDSIVNIQYFGAGTRLSVL.

This clone appeared once. This rearrangement joins TRBV5-6 to TRBJ2-7; D unresolved. Germline V gene data show CDR1 as SGHDT and CDR2 as YYEEEE. The CDR3 covers 14 residues. The V end was cut by 4 bases, the J end by 0 bases, with 11 bases between. The CDR3 protein is CASSPARDSYEQYF. In nucleotides, the CDR3 is TGTGCCAGCAGCCCTGCTAGGGACTCCTACGAGCAGTACTTC.

This clone was counted only a few times. The rearrangement uses TRBV7-2 and TRBJ1-4; D perhaps matches TRBD1 (5 bases). CDR1 and CDR2 (germline): SGHTA, FQGNSA. Trimming stripped 4 bases from V and 4 bases from J, with 13 bases between. The CDR3 runs to 15 residues. CDR3 sequence: CASSSAQGGNEKLFF. DNA of the CDR3: TGTGCCAGCAGCTCAGCGCAGGGCGGTAATGAAAAACTGTTTTTT.

This chain joins TRBV5-1 and TRBJ1-5, with D unresolved. V was trimmed by 0 bases and J by 4 bases, leaving 5 bases between them. CDR1 and CDR2 (germline): SGHRS, YFSETQ. CDR3 length: 13 residues. The CDR3 coding sequence is TGCGCCAGCAGCTTGGAGTTTAATCAGCCCCAGCATTTT. This encodes CASSLEFNQPQHF. The full variable domain, completed using reference TRBV5-1 and TRBJ1-5, is KAGVTQTPRYLIKTRGQQVTLSCSPISGHRSVSWYQQTPGQGLQFLFEYFSETQRNKGNFPGRFSGRQFSNSRSEMNVSTLELGDSALYLCASSLEFNQPQHFGDGTRLSIL.

This clone was counted between two and nine times. The V call is TRBV29-1, the J call TRBJ2-3; D is undetermined. Germline assignment: CDR1 SQVTM and CDR2 ANQGSEA. V was shortened by 7 bases and J by 6 bases, with 8 bases between the two germline ends. The CDR3 contains 10 residues. This CDR3 reads CSGHIDTQYF. CDR3 DNA sequence: TGCAGCGGCCACATTGATACGCAGTATTTT.

The chain joins TRBV5-1 to TRBJ2-7; D is uncertain. The CDR3 is made up of 14 amino acids. CDR1 and CDR2 (germline): SGHRS, YFSETQ. The ends were cut back, 0 bases at V and 6 bases at J, with 13 bases in the middle. The CDR3 sequence: CASSLGQTPSEQYF. CDR3 DNA: TGCGCCAGCAGCTTGGGCCAAACCCCTAGCGAGCAGTACTTC.